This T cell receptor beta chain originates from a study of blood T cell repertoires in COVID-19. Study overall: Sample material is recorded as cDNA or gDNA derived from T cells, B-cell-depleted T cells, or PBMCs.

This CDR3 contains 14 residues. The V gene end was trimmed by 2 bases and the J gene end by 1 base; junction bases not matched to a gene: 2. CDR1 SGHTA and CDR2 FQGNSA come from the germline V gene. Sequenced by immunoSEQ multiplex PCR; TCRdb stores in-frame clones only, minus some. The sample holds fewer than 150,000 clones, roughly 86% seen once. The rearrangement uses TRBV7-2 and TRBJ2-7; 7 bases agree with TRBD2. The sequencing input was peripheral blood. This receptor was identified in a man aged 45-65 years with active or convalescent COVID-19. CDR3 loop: CASSLREGSYEQYF. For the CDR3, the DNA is TGTGCCAGCAGCTTAAGGGAGGGGTCCTACGAGCAGTACTTC.